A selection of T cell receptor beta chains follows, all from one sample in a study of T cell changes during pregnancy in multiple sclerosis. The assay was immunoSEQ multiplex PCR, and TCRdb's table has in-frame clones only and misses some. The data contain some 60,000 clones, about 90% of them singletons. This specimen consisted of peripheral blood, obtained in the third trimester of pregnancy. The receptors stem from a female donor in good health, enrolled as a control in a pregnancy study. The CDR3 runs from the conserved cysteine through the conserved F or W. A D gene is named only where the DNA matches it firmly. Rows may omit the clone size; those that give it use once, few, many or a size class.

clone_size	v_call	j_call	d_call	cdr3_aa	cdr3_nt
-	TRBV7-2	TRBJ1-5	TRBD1	CASSLSGQGSQPQHF	TGTGCCAGCAGCTTATCTGGACAGGGCAGTCAGCCCCAGCATTTT
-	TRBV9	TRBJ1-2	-	CASSAGSGYTF	TGTGCCAGCAGCGCAGGTTCCGGCTACACCTTC
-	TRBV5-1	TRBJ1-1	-	CASSSEQETGNTEAFF	TGCGCCAGCAGCTCGGAACAAGAAACGGGGAACACTGAAGCTTTCTTT
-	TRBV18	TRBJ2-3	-	CASSRQRITSTDTQYF	TGTGCCAGCTCACGACAGAGGATAACTAGCACAGATACGCAGTATTTT
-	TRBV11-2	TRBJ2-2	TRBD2	CASSSLAGAGELFF	TGTGCCAGCAGCTCCCTAGCGGGAGCCGGGGAGCTGTTTTTT
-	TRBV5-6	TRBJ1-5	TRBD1	CASSLGDRYSNQPQHF	TGTGCCAGCAGCTTGGGGGACAGGTATAGCAATCAGCCCCAGCATTTT
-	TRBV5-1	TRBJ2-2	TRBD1	CASSWGQANTGELFF	TGCGCCAGCAGCTGGGGACAGGCGAACACCGGGGAGCTGTTTTTT
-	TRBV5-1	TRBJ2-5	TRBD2	CASSLNTAGLVDEQYF	TGCGCCAGCAGCCTTAATACGGCGGGACTAGTTGATGAGCAGTACTTC
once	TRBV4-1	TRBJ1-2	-	CASSQEQGGDYGYTF	TGCGCCAGCAGCCAAGAACAGGGAGGGGACTATGGCTACACCTTC
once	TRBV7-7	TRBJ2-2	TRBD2	CASSSTSGRIPGELFF	TGTGCCAGCAGCTCGACTAGCGGGAGGATCCCCGGGGAGCTGTTTTTT
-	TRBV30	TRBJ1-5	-	CAWSKQGYQPQHF	TGTGCCTGGAGTAAGCAGGGGTATCAGCCCCAGCATTTT
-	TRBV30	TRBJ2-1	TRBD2	CAWSVVGGLAMSYNEQFF	TGTGCCTGGAGTGTAGTAGGGGGACTAGCGATGTCCTACAATGAGCAGTTCTTC
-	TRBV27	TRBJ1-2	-	CASSLWITGYGYTF	TGTGCCAGCAGTTTATGGATTACAGGGTATGGCTACACCTTC
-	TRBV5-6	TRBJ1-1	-	CASSFQGVNPTEAFF	TGTGCCAGCAGCTTCCAGGGTGTGAATCCCACTGAAGCTTTCTTT
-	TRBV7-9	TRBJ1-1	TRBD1	CASRGGDRGTEAFF	TGTGCCAGCAGGGGGGGCGACAGGGGCACTGAAGCTTTCTTT
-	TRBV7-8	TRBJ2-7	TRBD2	CASSPPRRTSGRYEQYF	TGTGCCAGCAGCCCCCCCCGCCGGACTAGCGGGAGGTACGAGCAGTACTTC
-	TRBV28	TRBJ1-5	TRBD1	CASSSGTGRSNQPQHF	TGTGCCAGCAGTTCAGGGACAGGTAGAAGCAATCAGCCCCAGCATTTT
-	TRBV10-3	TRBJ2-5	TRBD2	CAISQGLAGEETQYF	TGTGCCATCAGCCAAGGACTAGCGGGCGAAGAGACCCAGTACTTC
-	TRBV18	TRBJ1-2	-	CASSPLGGTDYGYTF	TGTGCCAGCTCACCCCTGGGCGGGACGGACTATGGCTACACCTTC
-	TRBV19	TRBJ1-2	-	CASSMVRRATNYGYTF	TGTGCCAGTAGTATGGTACGAAGAGCAACGAACTATGGCTACACCTTC
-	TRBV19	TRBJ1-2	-	CASSILQGLGYTF	TGTGCCAGTAGTATATTGCAGGGGTTGGGCTACACCTTC
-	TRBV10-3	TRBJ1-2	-	CAISELQTEVHGYTF	TGTGCCATCAGTGAGCTCCAGACAGAAGTCCATGGCTACACCTTC
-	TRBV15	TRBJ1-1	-	CATSHPTTNTEAFF	TGTGCCACCAGCCACCCGACAACAAACACTGAAGCTTTCTTT
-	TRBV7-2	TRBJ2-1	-	CASSLNRDNEQFF	TGTGCCAGCAGCTTGAACAGGGACAATGAGCAGTTCTTC
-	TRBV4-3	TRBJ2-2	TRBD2	CASSQRLAGLANTGELFF	TGCGCCAGCAGCCAGAGACTAGCGGGACTCGCGAACACCGGGGAGCTGTTTTTT
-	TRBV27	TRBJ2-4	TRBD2	CASSLTPFASGKNIQYF	TGTGCCAGCAGTTTGACTCCTTTCGCTAGCGGTAAAAACATTCAGTACTTC
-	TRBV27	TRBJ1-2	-	CASSSDSRLVTYGYTF	TGTGCCAGCAGTTCCGACTCCCGACTCGTAACCTATGGCTACACCTTC
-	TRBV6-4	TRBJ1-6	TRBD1	CATSEGTGGKSPLHF	TGTGCTACAAGCGAGGGGACAGGGGGCAAATCACCCCTCCACTTT
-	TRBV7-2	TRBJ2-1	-	CASSLVVTDNEQFF	TGTGCCAGCAGCTTAGTAGTCACGGACAATGAGCAGTTCTTC
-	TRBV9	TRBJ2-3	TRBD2	CASSPVAGGASTQYF	TGTGCCAGCAGCCCCGTAGCGGGGGGGGCCTCCACGCAGTATTTT
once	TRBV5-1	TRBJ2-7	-	CASSRDTDYEQYF	TGCGCCAGCAGCCGGGACACCGACTACGAGCAGTACTTC
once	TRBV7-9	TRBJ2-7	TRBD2	CASSSESSGRGYEQYF	TGTGCCAGCAGTTCCGAGAGTAGCGGGAGGGGGTACGAGCAGTACTTC
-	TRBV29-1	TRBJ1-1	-	CSVGDSAEAFF	TGCAGCGTTGGGGATAGCGCCGAAGCTTTCTTT
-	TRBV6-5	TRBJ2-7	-	CASRLGLGFVAYF	TGTGCCAGCAGACTAGGCCTCGGATTTGTTGCGTACTTC
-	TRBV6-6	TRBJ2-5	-	CASSYSGQGRATQYF	TGTGCCAGCAGTTACTCCGGGCAGGGGAGGGCGACCCAGTACTTC
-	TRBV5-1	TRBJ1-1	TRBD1	CASSRGQGGNEAFF	TGCGCCAGCAGCCGTGGACAGGGGGGGAACGAAGCTTTCTTT
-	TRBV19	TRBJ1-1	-	CASRGLSTEAFF	TGTGCCAGTCGGGGGTTGAGCACTGAAGCTTTCTTT
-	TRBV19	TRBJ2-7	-	CASSPSQVLFYEQYF	TGTGCCAGTAGCCCATCCCAGGTGCTCTTCTACGAGCAGTACTTC
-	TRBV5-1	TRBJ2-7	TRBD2	CASSSTNSGRAYEQYF	TGCGCCAGCAGCTCCACAAATAGCGGGAGGGCCTACGAGCAGTACTTC